This T cell receptor beta chain derives from a study of response to subunit inactivated influenza vaccine. Trimming took 5 bases from V and 5 from J, leaving 9 bases between them. This CDR3 has 11 amino acids. Germline lookup yields CDR1 SQVTM and CDR2 ANQGSEA. TCRdb analysed the RT-PCR reads with MiXCR anew, one entry per CDR3 protein. Among about half a million distinct CDR3 sequences, about 25% were seen once, and the ten largest hold 1.9%. This clonotype was recorded a few times. The genes are TRBV29-1 and TRBJ1-1; no clear D. The specimen comprised CD4+ T cells sorted from PBMCs, sampled about 5 days after vaccination. The clonotype originates from a man aged 50-60 years who received an inactivated influenza vaccine. The CDR3 here is CSVFQPTEAFF. The CDR3, as DNA: TGCAGCGTTTTCCAGCCTACTGAAGCTTTCTTT.